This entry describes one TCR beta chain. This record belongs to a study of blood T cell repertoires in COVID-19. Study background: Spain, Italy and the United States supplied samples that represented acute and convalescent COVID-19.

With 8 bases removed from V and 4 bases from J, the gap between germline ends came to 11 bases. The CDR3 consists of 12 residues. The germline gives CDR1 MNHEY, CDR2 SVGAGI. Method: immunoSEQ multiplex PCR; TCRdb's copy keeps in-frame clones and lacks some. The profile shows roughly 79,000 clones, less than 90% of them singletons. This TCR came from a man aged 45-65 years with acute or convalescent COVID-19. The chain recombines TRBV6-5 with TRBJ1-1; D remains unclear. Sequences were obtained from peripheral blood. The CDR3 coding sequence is TGTGCCAGCGGCGGGCGGATCACTGAAGCTTTCTTT. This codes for CASGGRITEAFF.